This T cell receptor beta chain was captured by sequencing in a study of beta chain features in type 1 diabetes. For this clone: Its antigen remains unknown. The sample has other DNA sequences that encode this CDR3 too.

Sequencing targeted expressed TCRB transcripts, as all isolated RNA had been reverse transcribed. The data were produced by immunoSEQ multiplex PCR, yet TCRdb's version contains in-frame clones alone and is incomplete. The table lists 600,000 to 700,000 clones, around 12% of them singletons. Study-level points and caveats: TCRB CDR3s were moderately but significantly shorter in Type 1 diabetes patients in all four CD4+ subsets.

The CDR3 extends over 13 amino acids. With 0 bases removed from V and 0 bases from J, the gap between germline ends came to 4 bases. CDR1 and CDR2 (germline): SGHRS, YFSETQ. The receptor was isolated from a man in his thirties or forties with type 1 diabetes. Sequenced: naive CD4+ T cells from blood. The chain uses TRBV5-1 and TRBJ2-7; D gene uncertain. The chain's CDR3 is CASSLGSSYEQYF. CDR3 nucleotide sequence: TGCGCCAGCAGCTTGGGGAGCTCCTACGAGCAGTACTTC.